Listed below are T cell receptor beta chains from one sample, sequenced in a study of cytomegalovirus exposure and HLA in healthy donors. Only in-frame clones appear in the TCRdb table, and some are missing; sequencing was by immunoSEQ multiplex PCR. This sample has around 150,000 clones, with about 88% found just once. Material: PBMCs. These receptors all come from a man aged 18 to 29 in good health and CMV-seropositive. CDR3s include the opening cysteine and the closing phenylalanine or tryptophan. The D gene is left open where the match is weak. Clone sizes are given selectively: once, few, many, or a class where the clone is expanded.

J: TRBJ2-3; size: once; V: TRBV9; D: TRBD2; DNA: TGTGCCAGCAGCGTAGCTAGCGGGGGCCGCACAGATACGCAGTATTTT; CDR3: CASSVASGGRTDTQYF
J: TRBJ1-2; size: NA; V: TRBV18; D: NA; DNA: TGTGCCAGCTCACCGAGGTTAGATAACTATGGCTACACCTTC; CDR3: CASSPRLDNYGYTF
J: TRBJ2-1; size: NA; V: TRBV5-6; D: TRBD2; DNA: TGTGCCAGCAGCGTGGGACTAGCTCGCGCTGCAGAGCAGTTCTTC; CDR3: CASSVGLARAAEQFF
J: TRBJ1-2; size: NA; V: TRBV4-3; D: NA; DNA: TGCGCCAGCAGCCAAGATGGGGGCTCTAACTATGGCTACACCTTC; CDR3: CASSQDGGSNYGYTF
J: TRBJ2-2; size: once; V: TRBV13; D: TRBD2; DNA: TGTGCCAGCAGCCCTCGGGGGGAGGAAGGCGGCACCGGGGAGCTGTTTTTT; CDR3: CASSPRGEEGGTGELFF
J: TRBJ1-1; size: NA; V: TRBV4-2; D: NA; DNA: TGTGCCAGCAGCCAACCGGGACAAAACACTGAAGCTTTCTTT; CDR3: CASSQPGQNTEAFF
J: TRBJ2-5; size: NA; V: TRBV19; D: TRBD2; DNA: TGTGCCAGTGGCGCGGGGGGTCGGGAGACCCAGTACTTC; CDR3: CASGAGGRETQYF
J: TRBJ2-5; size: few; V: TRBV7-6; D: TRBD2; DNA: TGTGCCGGCGGACTAGCGGGGTTAGGGGAGACCCAGTACTTC; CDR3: CAGGLAGLGETQYF
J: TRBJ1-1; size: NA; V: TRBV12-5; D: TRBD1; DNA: TGTGCTAGTGGATTACGGACAGGTCAGAACACTGAAGCTTTCTTT; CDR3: CASGLRTGQNTEAFF
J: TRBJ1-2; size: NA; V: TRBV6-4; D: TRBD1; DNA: TGTGCCAGCAGTGACACGGACAGGGGCGTCGATGGCTACACCTTC; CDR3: CASSDTDRGVDGYTF
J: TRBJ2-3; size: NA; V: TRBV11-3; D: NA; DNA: TGTGCCAGCAGCACCTTGGTGGGCGAAACCCCAGATACGCAGTATTTT; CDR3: CASSTLVGETPDTQYF
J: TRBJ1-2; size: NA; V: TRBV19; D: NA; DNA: TGTGCCAGTATGGCCCTTAGTGGGGCCCCTAACTATGGCTACACCTTC; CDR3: CASMALSGAPNYGYTF
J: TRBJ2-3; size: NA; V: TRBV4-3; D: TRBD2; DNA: TGCGCCAGCAGCCAAGCGGGGGGGAGCACAGATACGCAGTATTTT; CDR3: CASSQAGGSTDTQYF
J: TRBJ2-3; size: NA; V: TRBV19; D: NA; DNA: TGTGCCAGTAGTATAGAAGCAATAACAGATACGCAGTATTTT; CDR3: CASSIEAITDTQYF
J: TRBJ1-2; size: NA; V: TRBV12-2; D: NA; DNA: TGTGCAAGTCGCATATACGACAGGGATAACTATGGCTACACCTTC; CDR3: CASRIYDRDNYGYTF
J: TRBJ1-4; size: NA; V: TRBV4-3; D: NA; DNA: TGCGCCAGCAGCCAAAGGCTAGGCGCGGGGGAAAAACTGTTTTTT; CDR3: CASSQRLGAGEKLFF
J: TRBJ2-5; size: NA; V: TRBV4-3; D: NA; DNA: TGCGCCAGCAGCCAGAATCCCCCCAAGAGCGCGGAGACCCAGTACTTC; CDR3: CASSQNPPKSAETQYF
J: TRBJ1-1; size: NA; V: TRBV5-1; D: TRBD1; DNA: TGCGCCAGCAGCCAGGGGACAGGGAACACTGAAGCTTTCTTT; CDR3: CASSQGTGNTEAFF
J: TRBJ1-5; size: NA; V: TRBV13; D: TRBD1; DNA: TGTGCCAGCAGCCTGACTCGGGGACAGGGGCTCCATCAGCCCCAGCATTTT; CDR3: CASSLTRGQGLHQPQHF
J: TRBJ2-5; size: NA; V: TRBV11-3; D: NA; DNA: TGTGCCAGCAGTAAACAAGAGACCCAGTACTTC; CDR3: CASSKQETQYF
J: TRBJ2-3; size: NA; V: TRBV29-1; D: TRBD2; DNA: TGCAGCGTTCGGGGGGGGACTAGCACAGATACGCAGTATTTT; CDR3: CSVRGGTSTDTQYF
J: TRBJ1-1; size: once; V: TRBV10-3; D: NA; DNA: TGTGCCTCCCGCCAGGGGCTTAGCACTGAAGCTTTCTTT; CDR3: CASRQGLSTEAFF
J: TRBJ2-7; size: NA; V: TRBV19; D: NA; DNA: TGTGCCAGTAAAATGGCAGGGGTCTACGAGCAGTACTTC; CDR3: CASKMAGVYEQYF
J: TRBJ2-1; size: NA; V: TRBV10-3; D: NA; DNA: TGTGCCATCAGTGAGTTGGCAGTGATCAATGAGCAGTTCTTC; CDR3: CAISELAVINEQFF
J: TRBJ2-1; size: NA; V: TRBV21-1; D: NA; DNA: TGTGCCAGCAGCAAAGCCTCAGGACTCTCCAATGAGCAGTTCTTC; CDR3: CASSKASGLSNEQFF
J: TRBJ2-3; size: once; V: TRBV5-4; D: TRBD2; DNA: TGTGCCAGCACCCTAGCGGCTAGCACAGATACGCAGTATTTT; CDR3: CASTLAASTDTQYF
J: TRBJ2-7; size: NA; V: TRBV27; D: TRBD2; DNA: TGTGCCAGCAGCGGGGGGGTTTCCTACGAGCAGTACTTC; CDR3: CASSGGVSYEQYF
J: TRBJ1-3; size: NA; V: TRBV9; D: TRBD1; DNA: TGTGCCAGCAGTACACAGGGGCTCTCTGGAAACACCATATATTTT; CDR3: CASSTQGLSGNTIYF
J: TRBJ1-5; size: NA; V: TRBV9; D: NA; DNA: TGTGCCAGCAGCCAGGACTGGAATCAGCCCCAGCATTTT; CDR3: CASSQDWNQPQHF